These 27 T cell receptor beta chains originate from one sample sequenced in a study of vaccination effects on CD4 cells after COVID-19 (dated by TCRdb to 2021 to 2024). To identify antigen-specific CD4+ T cell clonotypes by their expansion, the ViraFEST assay first stimulated PBMC with viral peptide pools and then applied TCR sequencing. After less than 13 days of culture, CD4+ T cells were isolated with the EasySep CD4+ T cell isolation kit. Each participant received two doses of an mRNA SARS-CoV-2 vaccine, either BNT162b2 or mRNA-1273. The antigens these receptors bind are not known. Library prep was done by the immunoSEQ multiplex PCR assay. The immuneACCESS repertoire file appears here via TCRdb, limited to in-frame rearrangements. These files lack a portion of the clones; in checked studies, under half of the deficit traces to unresolved V genes, and the cause of the others is not known. The sample profile shows 67,000 or so clones; about 80% of them were found once. Of the sample, 1% to 1.5% is held by the ten largest clones.

The sequenced sample was CD4+ T cells from PBMCs cultured with HCoV-229E spike peptides, obtained after COVID-19 vaccination. The meaning of the sample's cell subset or site label: HCoV-229E spike overlapping peptide pool stimulation. All receptors come from a human donor who received a COVID-19 vaccine.

This clone was found a few times. The chain uses TRBV5-1 and TRBJ1-3; D perhaps matches TRBD1 (5 bases). The V gene lost 1 base and the J gene lost 3 bases, with 11 bases spanning the gap. This CDR3 spans 15 amino acids. Per germline, CDR1 SGHRS and CDR2 YFSETQ. Here the CDR3 reads CASSLNGDYGNTIYF. DNA of the CDR3: TGCGCCAGCAGCTTGAACGGGGACTATGGAAACACCATATATTTT.

The CDR3 reads CASSPRVLLNTEAFF. The DNA of the CDR3 is TGTGCCAGCAGCCCAAGGGTTTTATTGAACACTGAAGCTTTCTTT. The rearrangement uses TRBV14 and TRBJ1-1; D not resolved. The CDR3 totals 15 residues. Germline CDR1 reads SGHDN; CDR2 reads FVKESK. Trimming took 4 bases from V and 0 from J, leaving 12 bases between them.

V usage is TRBV2 and J usage is TRBJ2-5, with 8 positions matching TRBD2. With 7 bases clipped from V and 4 bases from J, the junction kept 8 bases outside the gene matches. The V gene's germline CDR1 is SNHLY and CDR2 FYNNEI. CDR3 length: 14 amino acids. CDR3 in DNA: TGTGCCAGCATGGGTAGCGGGGCCGGAGAGACCCAGTACTTC. Amino acid sequence: CASMGSGAGETQYF.

The chain joins TRBV6-2 or TRBV6-3 to TRBJ2-7; tentatively, D is TRBD1 (6 bases). The CDR3 covers 15 residues. V dropped 6 bases and J dropped 2 bases, with 17 bases sitting between them. Germline V lookup: CDR1 MNHEY, CDR2 SVGEGT. The DNA for the CDR3 is TGTGCCAGCAGCCACCGGGACATAGGACCCTACGAGCAGTACGTC. Encoded protein: CASSHRDIGPYEQYV.

This clone was seen more than once but under ten times. The chain employs TRBV6-5 and TRBJ1-6; TRBD1 aligns across 7 bases. CDR1 is MNHEY and CDR2 is SVGAGI in the germline V gene. CDR3 size: 13 residues. V dropped 6 bases and J dropped 14; count of bases not matched to a gene: 10. CDR3 loop: CASRRTGVMSLHF. Here the CDR3 DNA reads TGTGCCAGCAGACGCACAGGGGTTATGTCCCTCCACTTT.

The chain has TRBV11-1 and TRBJ1-1; tentative D call: TRBD1 (6 bases). Germline values: CDR1 SGHAT, CDR2 FQDESV (reference sequence). V was clipped by 5 bases and J by 2 bases, with 12 bases between them. The CDR3 is 14 residues long. This chain's CDR3 is CASSLRGSNTEAFF. The CDR3 bases are TGTGCCAGCAGCCTCAGGGGATCTAACACTGAAGCTTTCTTT. The full variable domain, its missing parts supplied by reference TRBV11-1 and TRBJ1-1, is EAEVAQSPRYKITEKSQAVAFWCDPISGHATLYWYRQILGQGPELLVQFQDESVVDDSQLPKDRFSAERLKGVDSTLKIQPAELGDSAMYLCASSLRGSNTEAFFGQGTRLTVV.

This clone was picked up a small number of times. The CDR3 nucleotides are TGTGCCTGGATCGAAAGGACAGGGCCCACTGAAGCTTTCTTT. Protein sequence: CAWIERTGPTEAFF. V gene TRBV30 combines with J gene TRBJ1-1; 8 positions agree with TRBD1. Trimming removed 4 bases from V and 4 bases from J; junction bases left unmatched: 8. This CDR3 has 14 amino acids. Germline lookup yields CDR1 GTSNPN and CDR2 SVGIG (reference sequence).

This clone appeared a few times. The chain employs TRBV5-4 and TRBJ1-1, with D unclear. Germline loops: CDR1 SGHNT, CDR2 YYREEE (reference sequence). V was shortened by 1 base and J by 2 bases, with 9 bases between the two germline ends. This CDR3 contains 14 residues. CDR3 protein: CASSLYSSNTEAFF. In DNA form, the CDR3 reads TGTGCCAGCAGCTTGTACAGCTCTAACACTGAAGCTTTCTTT.

This clone was recorded only once. This sample also contains other DNA sequences that code for the same CDR3. The chain employs TRBV28 and TRBJ2-3; D gene ambiguous. V gave up 3 bases and J gave up 5 bases, with 3 bases separating them. CDR3 length: 11 amino acids. Germline values: CDR1 MDHEN, CDR2 SYDVKM. The CDR3 is CASSLQDTQYF. The CDR3 nucleotides read TGTGCCAGCAGTTTGCAAGATACGCAGTATTTT.

The chain links TRBV6-2 or TRBV6-3 to TRBJ2-5; D is ambiguous. This CDR3 has 14 amino acids. Germline CDR1 and CDR2: MNHEY and SVGEGT. The V and J ends lost 1 base and 0 bases respectively, with 6 bases between them. CDR3 sequence: CASSYLGYQETQYF. The DNA for the CDR3 is TGTGCCAGCAGTTACTTGGGATACCAAGAGACCCAGTACTTC.

This clone has just one count. The junction departs from the called germline gene at one end, perhaps through a read error. Other DNA sequences of this sample code for an identical CDR3. The chain carries TRBV20-1 and TRBJ2-1, with unresolved D. The CDR3 loop spans 11 amino acids. Germline loops: CDR1 DFQATT, CDR2 SNEGSKA (reference sequence). This CDR3 reads CSARAYNEQFF. The CDR3 DNA follows: TGCAGTGCCAGAGCATACAATGAGCAGTTCTTC.

A few counts support this clone. The rearrangement links TRBV12-3 or TRBV12-4 to TRBJ1-5; no clear D gene. The CDR3 runs to 13 residues. V shed 10 bases and J shed 1 base, with 11 bases lying between them. The CDR3 is CATRGTSNQPQHF. The DNA for the CDR3 is TGTGCCACTCGGGGTACCAGCAATCAGCCCCAGCATTTT.

The J gene is TRBJ2-7, the V gene TRBV18; 7 nucleotides align to TRBD1. CDR3 length: 14 amino acids. CDR1 is KGHSH and CDR2 is LQKENI in the germline V gene. Unmatched junction bases numbered 9, after V lost 3 bases and J lost 7 bases. The CDR3 protein is CASSPGTASSEQYV. CDR3 DNA: TGTGCCAGCTCACCTGGGACAGCCTCGAGTGAGCAGTACGTC.

This chain connects TRBV12-3 or TRBV12-4 to TRBJ1-2; no firm D call. Trimming removed 3 bases from V and 0 bases from J, with 5 bases in between. The CDR3 is 13 residues long. The CDR3 here is CASSFGANYGYTF. The CDR3, as DNA: TGTGCCAGCAGTTTTGGAGCTAACTATGGCTACACCTTC.

This clone turned up a few times. The chain recombines TRBV4-1 with TRBJ1-6, with D possibly TRBD1 on 6 matching bases. V lost 0 bases to trimming and J lost 6 bases, with 12 bases between them. CDR3 size: 16 residues. From germline, CDR1 is MGHRA and CDR2 YSYEKL. CDR3: CASSQDLGGSNSPLHF. The CDR3 DNA reads TGCGCCAGCAGCCAAGATTTGGGGGGCTCTAATTCACCCCTCCACTTT.

This rearrangement joins TRBV7-9 to TRBJ2-3; D may be TRBD1 (5 bases). In germline, CDR1 is SEHNR, CDR2 FQNEAQ (reference sequence). The CDR3 loop spans 15 amino acids. The V end lost 9 bases, the J end lost 2 bases, and 18 bases lay between the germline ends. The CDR3 sequence is CASPPGRAFTDTQYF. The CDR3 DNA reads TGTGCCAGTCCCCCTGGCAGGGCCTTCACAGATACGCAGTATTTT.

V and J are TRBV7-2 and TRBJ2-7; TRBD1 matches at 7 bases. V was clipped by 1 base and J by 6 bases; unmatched bases: 3. The CDR3 contains 13 residues. CDR1 and CDR2 from the germline V gene are SGHTA and FQGNSA. In nucleotides, the CDR3 is TGTGCCAGCAGCTTAGGGACAGGCTTCGAGCAGTACGTC. Translation: CASSLGTGFEQYV.

CDR3 nucleotides: TGTGCCAGCAGCGCGGACAGGAACACTGAAGCTTTCTTT. Its translation is CASSADRNTEAFF. The chain couples TRBV7-3 to TRBJ1-1; perhaps TRBD1 as D (6 bases). With 5 bases removed from V and 1 base from J, the gap between germline ends came to 8 bases. There are 13 residues in the CDR3. The germline V gene has CDR1 SGHTA and CDR2 FQGTGA. Based on the CDR3 plus reference TRBV7-3 and TRBJ1-1, the full variable domain is GAGVSQTPSNKVTEKGKYVELRCDPISGHTALYWYRQSLGQGPEFLIYFQGTGAADDSGLPNDRFFAVRPEGSVSTLKIQRTERGDSAVYLCASSADRNTEAFFGQGTRLTVV.

The chain recombines TRBV24-1 with TRBJ2-3; D is possibly TRBD1 (7 bases). Germline CDR1 reads KGHDR; CDR2 reads SFDVKD. The CDR3 sequence is 16 residues long. Trimming removed 3 bases at V and 3 bases at J, with 15 bases between. CDR3 nucleotide sequence: TGTGCCACCAGTGATCTACGGAGGGGGCTGACAGATACGCAGTATTTT. It yields the protein CATSDLRRGLTDTQYF.

J is TRBJ2-7 and V is TRBV6-2 or TRBV6-3; 9 nucleotides match TRBD1. The germline gives CDR1 MNHEY, CDR2 SVGEGT. CDR3 length equals 15 residues. The ends lost 6 bases at V and 0 bases at J; junction bases unmatched: 6. The CDR3 here is CASSPGQGSSYEQYV. CDR3 DNA sequence: TGTGCCAGCAGCCCCGGACAGGGGAGCTCCTACGAGCAGTACGTC.

V usage is TRBV29-1 and J usage is TRBJ2-2, with D maybe TRBD1 (5 bases). V was shortened by 7 bases and J by 2 bases, with 11 bases between the two germline ends. Germline V gives CDR1 SQVTM, CDR2 ANQGSEA. The CDR3 consists of 13 residues. Here the CDR3 DNA reads TGCAGCGCCACAGGTTACAACACCGGGGAGCTGTTTTTT. Protein sequence: CSATGYNTGELFF.

The rearrangement joins TRBV23-1 to TRBJ1-6; 9 nucleotides align to TRBD1. TRBV23-1 is flagged as an ORF with uncertain function. V lost 0 bases and J lost 0; bases outside the gene matches: 9. The CDR3 has 20 amino acids. Here the CDR3 DNA reads TGCGCCAGCAGTCAATCGATGGTGAGGGACAGGGTCTCCTATAATTCACCCCTCCACTTT. Amino acids: CASSQSMVRDRVSYNSPLHF.

V is TRBV10-2 and J is TRBJ1-6; no clear D. The CDR3 totals 14 residues. V lost 5 bases and J 10 bases, leaving 15 bases between the germline ends. CDR1 and CDR2 (germline): WSHSY, SAAADI. CDR3 loop: CASSPTRTDSPLHF. CDR3 DNA sequence: TGCGCCAGCAGTCCGACCAGGACCGACTCACCCCTCCACTTT.

J is TRBJ1-5 and V is TRBV3-1 (or the pseudogene TRBV3-2); no reliable D call. The CDR3 is 15 amino acids. The germline gives CDR1 LGHDT, CDR2 YNNKEL (reference sequence). Trimming shortened V by 1 base and J by 0 bases, and 7 bases separated the two germline ends. This chain's CDR3 is CASSQGADSNQPQHF. CDR3 nucleotide sequence: TGTGCCAGCAGCCAAGGGGCTGATAGCAATCAGCCCCAGCATTTT.

V and J are TRBV28 and TRBJ1-2, with a possible D match to TRBD1 (5 bases). The V end was cut by 3 bases, the J end by 7 bases, with 12 bases between. Per germline, CDR1 MDHEN and CDR2 SYDVKM. This CDR3 comprises 13 residues. Written as DNA, the CDR3 is TGTGCCAGCAGTTTGGCAGGGAACCGTGGCTACACCTTC. Protein product: CASSLAGNRGYTF.

The rearrangement uses TRBV24-1 and TRBJ2-2; the D gene could be TRBD1 or TRBD2 (6 bases each). In germline, CDR1 is KGHDR, CDR2 SFDVKD. The length of the CDR3 is 16 residues. The germline V and J ends were trimmed by 5 bases and 4 bases, with 16 bases remaining between them. The CDR3 region has the DNA TGTGCCACCAGTGCAGCACCGGGGGCGGGCACCGGGGAGCTGTTTTTT. Amino acid sequence: CATSAAPGAGTGELFF.

This clone occurred a few times. This chain joins TRBV24-1 and TRBJ2-5; either TRBD1 or TRBD2 may supply D (5 bases each). CDR3 length equals 15 residues. Germline CDR1 reads KGHDR; CDR2 reads SFDVKD. Trimming cost V 4 bases and J 5 bases, with 16 bases left between them. The CDR3 DNA sequence: TGTGCCACCAGTGACTCCCGAGGGGCCGGGGAGACCCAGTACTTC. Encoded protein: CATSDSRGAGETQYF.